This TCR beta chain is from a study of control samples from healthy donors and cancer patients (dated by TCRdb to the early 2020s). The table lists this clone with a count of one. Which antigen it targets is not known. Per-base qualities were not stored, and no clone one base away is much larger. V is shortened by 5 bases, J by 5 bases, and the region joining them spans 9 bases. From a lookup of the germline V gene, CDR1 and CDR2 are SGHVS and FQNEAQ. Including the terminal cysteine and phenylalanine, the CDR3 comprises 12 residues. Just the 36-base CDR3 DNA is kept, in frame starting at base 1. Library preparation used the immunoSEQ multiplex PCR assay. Here the immuneACCESS table is served through TCRdb, limited to in-frame sequences with V and J called. Missing clones are a known gap in these copies; in checked studies unresolved V genes cover under half, and the rest lacks a known reason. The sample table lists approximately 170,000 clones, 88% of them with a count of one. Of the sample, roughly 5% is held by the ten largest clones.

Sequences were obtained from blood. The receptor's source is a young woman in good health. Recombination joined TRBV7-8 with TRBJ2-5; no D gene is confidently identified. CDR3 loop: CASSPHTETQYF. The nucleotides read TGTGCCAGCAGCCCACACACGGAGACCCAGTACTTC.